Listed below are T cell receptor beta chains from one sample, sequenced in a study of monozygotic twins with inflammatory bowel disease. TCRdb reprocessed the 5' RACE reads, keeping one entry per CDR3 protein, no DNA. The specimen's table records 150,000 to 200,000 distinct CDR3 sequences. Sequencing was done on a sample of blood. These receptor sequences come from a human donor with ulcerative colitis or Crohn's disease, or a healthy co-twin of an affected twin (not recorded which). Both conserved end residues are part of each CDR3.

j_call	v_call	cdr3_aa
TRBJ1-1	TRBV19	CASSIGQINTEAFF
TRBJ2-5	TRBV7-9	CASSARFGEHETQYF
TRBJ2-2	TRBV5-1	CASSPALNTGELFF
TRBJ1-3	TRBV9	CASSGGVFSGNTIYF
TRBJ2-3	TRBV7-8	CASSLVGAGERDTQYF
TRBJ2-6	TRBV6-5	CASSYHGGQPSGANVLTF
TRBJ1-5	TRBV20-1	CSARRGTSNQPQHF
TRBJ1-2	TRBV15	CATSSQGLYGYTF
TRBJ2-3	TRBV20-1	CSARAGTSAPDTQYF
TRBJ1-2	TRBV6-2/TRBV6-3	CASRSRDNRYGYTF
TRBJ2-7	TRBV20-1	CSARKRMNEQYF
TRBJ1-5	TRBV20-1	CSAHRGISNQPQHF
TRBJ2-2	TRBV7-9	CASSLVGSSRGELFF
TRBJ1-2	TRBV19	CASSINIREGYTF
TRBJ1-5	TRBV25-1	CASSATGSNQPQHF
TRBJ1-4	TRBV20-1	CSAEHGGQLFF
TRBJ1-1	TRBV10-3	CAIRPRDTYEDTEAFF
TRBJ1-1	TRBV30	CAWSEGTELNTEAFF
TRBJ1-1	TRBV30	CAWSVLGGRGAFF
TRBJ2-2	TRBV5-1	CASSSVGGSNTGELFF
TRBJ2-1	TRBV9	CASSPSLAESSYNEQFF
TRBJ2-2	TRBV18	CASSSGTSANTGELFF
TRBJ2-1	TRBV19	CASSIDSGDYNEQFF